This passage covers 19 T cell receptor beta chains from one sample sequenced in a study of T cells in Graves' hyperthyroidism and ophthalmopathy. It was RNA transcripts that yielded the amplified TCR beta CDR3 regions. First-round RT-PCR of the TCR CDR3 relied on the HTBI primer set. TCRdb re-called the multiplex PCR reads with MiXCR, one entry per CDR3 protein. This sample has 300,000 to 450,000 distinct CDR3 sequences, with roughly 14% found just once. The sequenced sample was blood. Every receptor here comes from a woman in her sixties with Graves' hyperthyroidism.

This clonotype showed up many times. V is TRBV10-3 and J is TRBJ2-5, with D perhaps TRBD1 or TRBD2 (5 bases each). CDR3 length equals 12 residues. V was trimmed by 10 bases and J by 4 bases, leaving 13 bases between them. Per germline, CDR1 ENHRY and CDR2 SYGVKD. The CDR3 here is CATQTEGETQYF. In DNA form, the CDR3 reads TGTGCCACCCAGACAGAGGGAGAGACCCAGTACTTC.

The chain employs TRBV25-1 and TRBJ2-1; TRBD2 aligns across 11 bases. With 5 bases clipped from V and 5 bases from J, the junction kept 8 bases outside the gene matches. The germline gives CDR1 MGHDK, CDR2 SYGVNS. The CDR3 sequence is 16 residues long. CDR3 DNA: TGTGCCAGCAGTACTGACGGGACTAGCGGAAACAATGAGCAGTTCTTC. Its translation is CASSTDGTSGNNEQFF.

This clonotype was seen a few times. The chain combines TRBV6-5 with TRBJ1-1, with unresolved D. Germline values: CDR1 MNHEY, CDR2 SVGAGI. The CDR3 covers 16 residues. Trimming pared 0 bases from V and 3 bases from J, leaving 14 bases between. CDR3 bases: TGTGCCAGCAGTTACTCGATGGCAGGAGCCTACACTGAAGCTTTCTTT. It translates to CASSYSMAGAYTEAFF.

The CDR3 here is CASSEGRWNSPLHF. The DNA for the CDR3 is TGTGCCAGCAGTGAAGGACGGTGGAATTCACCCCTCCACTTT. This chain links TRBV6-1 with TRBJ1-6, with D hard to call. This CDR3 is built from 14 residues. The V and J ends lost 1 base and 7 bases respectively, with 8 bases between them. CDR1 is MNHNS, CDR2 SASEGT, per germline.

At least ten counts were recorded for this clonotype. The chain links TRBV7-9 to TRBJ2-7, with D unresolved. The CDR3 spans 12 residues. Germline values: CDR1 SEHNR, CDR2 FQNEAQ (reference sequence). V was shortened by 4 bases and J by 0 bases, with 4 bases between the two germline ends. The CDR3 spells CASSSSSYEQYF. CDR3 in DNA: TGTGCCAGCAGCTCGAGCTCCTACGAGCAGTACTTC.

This clonotype appeared many times. The genes are TRBV6-1 and TRBJ1-5; maybe TRBD1 (5 bases). Germline CDR1 MNHNS, CDR2 SASEGT. V dropped 6 bases and J dropped 0 bases, with 12 bases sitting between them. There are 15 residues in the CDR3. CDR3 DNA: TGTGCCAGCAGACCGGGACGTTATAGCAATCAGCCCCAGCATTTT. Translated, it gives CASRPGRYSNQPQHF.

This clonotype has at least ten counts. The chain links TRBV20-1 to TRBJ1-1; D gene ambiguous. The CDR3 has 14 residues. V gave up 4 bases and J gave up 3 bases, with 15 bases separating them. Germline loops: CDR1 DFQATT, CDR2 SNEGSKA (reference sequence). CDR3 region: CSATLGLSDTEAFF. The CDR3 bases are TGCAGTGCTACCCTGGGCCTGTCGGACACTGAAGCTTTCTTT.

The rearrangement uses TRBV4-1 and TRBJ2-7; 9 positions match TRBD1. V lost 0 bases and J lost 5; bases outside the gene matches: 5. Per the germline V gene, CDR1 is MGHRA and CDR2 is YSYEKL. There are 15 residues in the CDR3. CDR3 bases: TGCGCCAGCAGCCAAGACTCCGGGACAGGGAACGAGCAGTACTTC. This translates into CASSQDSGTGNEQYF.

This clonotype occurred many times. CDR3: CASSFGHQNTEAFF. The CDR3 nucleotides are TGTGCCAGCAGTTTTGGACACCAGAACACTGAAGCTTTCTTT. The chain couples TRBV12-3 or TRBV12-4 to TRBJ1-1; the D gene is possibly TRBD1 (5 bases). The germline V and J ends were trimmed by 3 bases and 1 base, with 9 bases remaining between them. The CDR3 sequence is 14 residues long.

This clonotype has only a few counts. This CDR3 is CASRRTRGPQETQYF. CDR3 nucleotides: TGTGCCAGCCGCAGGACTAGGGGCCCGCAAGAGACCCAGTACTTC. The rearrangement links TRBV6-1 to TRBJ2-5; TRBD2 agrees at 7 bases. The V and J ends lost 8 bases and 2 bases, in that order; junction bases with no gene match: 11. The CDR3 has 15 amino acids. Germline V gene data show CDR1 as MNHNS and CDR2 as SASEGT.

The chain joins TRBV29-1 to TRBJ2-2; a weak D match, TRBD1 (5 bases). Trimming removed 0 bases from V and 4 bases from J, with 12 bases in between. The CDR3 consists of 15 residues. CDR1 is SQVTM, CDR2 ANQGSEA, per germline. CDR3 coding DNA: TGCAGCGTTGAAGATCAGGGAAAGGGCACCGGGGAGCTGTTTTTT. The encoded protein is CSVEDQGKGTGELFF.

The chain has TRBV5-4 and TRBJ1-2; D unresolved. The ends were cut back, 4 bases at V and 4 bases at J, with 11 bases in the middle. Germline V gene lookup returns CDR1 SGHNT and CDR2 YYREEE (reference sequence). The CDR3 sequence is 13 residues long. This chain's CDR3 is CASSIYGAYGYTF. The CDR3 coding sequence is TGTGCCAGCAGCATCTACGGAGCCTATGGCTACACCTTC.

This clonotype was seen many times. V and J are TRBV7-8 and TRBJ2-1, with D unclear. V was cut by 2 bases and J by 7 bases, with 3 bases left in between. The germline V gene has CDR1 SGHVS and CDR2 FQNEAQ. The CDR3 covers 11 residues. CDR3 in amino acids: CASSLKNEQFF. CDR3 bases: TGTGCCAGCAGCTTAAAAAATGAGCAGTTCTTC.

This clonotype was recorded at least ten times. The chain carries TRBV2 and TRBJ2-5, with 9 bases identical to TRBD1. The CDR3 runs 15 residues. Germline V gives CDR1 SNHLY, CDR2 FYNNEI. After removal of 6 bases from V and 5 bases from J, the junction contained 10 bases not matched to a gene. The CDR3 region is CASRPMTGGEETQYF. The CDR3 DNA reads TGTGCCAGCAGACCTATGACAGGGGGTGAGGAGACCCAGTACTTC.

This chain joins TRBV13 and TRBJ2-1; 10 bases fit TRBD1. The tail of the sequence fits TRBJ2-7 better, so the J call may be wrong. Germline loops: CDR1 PRHDT, CDR2 FYEKMQ (reference sequence). This CDR3 is built from 15 residues. The CDR3 reads CASSIGDRGLNEQYF. The DNA for the CDR3 is TGTGCCAGCAGCATTGGGGACAGGGGCTTGAATGAGCAGTACTTC.

This clonotype was recorded many times. The rearrangement uses TRBV15 and TRBJ2-4, with 7 bases matching TRBD2. V trimming: 0 bases; J trimming: 9 bases; junction bases outside the gene matches: 14. Germline V lookup: CDR1 LNHNV, CDR2 YYDKDF (reference sequence). There are 17 residues in the CDR3. CDR3 region: CATSREINNWGGSIQYF. The CDR3 coding sequence is TGTGCCACCAGCAGAGAAATTAATAATTGGGGGGGAAGCATTCAGTACTTC.

This clonotype was seen repeatedly, ten times or more. This chain connects TRBV6-4 to TRBJ1-1; 7 bases map to TRBD1. In germline, CDR1 is MRHNA, CDR2 SNTAGT. Trimming removed 9 bases from V and 2 bases from J; junction bases left unmatched: 3. This CDR3 comprises 12 residues. CDR3 region: CARQGINTEAFF. The CDR3 nucleotides read TGTGCCAGACAGGGGATAAACACTGAAGCTTTCTTT.

This clonotype was detected ten times or more. This chain links TRBV19 with TRBJ2-5, with D possibly matching TRBD1 (5 bases). Germline CDR1 and CDR2: LNHDA and SQIVND (reference sequence). Trimming took off 4 bases at V and 1 base at J, with 7 bases between the two ends. The CDR3 has 13 residues. CDR3 protein: CASSRGSQETQYF. Here the CDR3 DNA reads TGTGCCAGTAGTAGGGGCAGCCAAGAGACCCAGTACTTC.

This clonotype was found many times. V is TRBV24-1 and J is TRBJ2-5; D is perhaps TRBD2 (5 bases). There are 12 residues in the CDR3. Germline assignment: CDR1 KGHDR and CDR2 SFDVKD. Trimming took off 4 bases at V and 7 bases at J, with 9 bases between the two ends. The CDR3 DNA reads as TGTGCCACCAGTGACCACAGCGGGACCCAGTACTTC. The encoded protein is CATSDHSGTQYF.